A single T cell receptor (beta chain) is shown here with its context. Its antigen remains undetermined. No base quality values were provided; no much bigger clone lies one nucleotide off. This record comes from a study of cytomegalovirus exposure and HLA in healthy donors (dated by TCRdb to between 2016 and 2019). Context from the whole study: In an earlier analysis of roughly 500 of the donors, less than 350 Gb of sequence data and approximately 120 million unique TCR beta sequences from 150 million to 200 million T cells were reported. An early release covering just under 650 HLA-typed donors comprised about 300 gigabases of sequencing data and about 90 million unique TCR sequences. The genetic ancestry cluster associated with self-reported Caucasian donors included 70% to 85% of the roughly 380 genotyped donors. The aim of the study was to test whether cataloging public T cell receptors could identify signatures of past pathogen exposure. Using immunosequencing, the study profiled T cell repertoires from about 620 subjects and related those repertoires to cytomegalovirus serostatus. Along with the roughly 670-subject first cohort, a separate validation cohort of 120 different subjects was used. To predict cytomegalovirus infection status, the study brought together high-throughput TCR immunosequencing, statistical association of individual TCRs with disease status, and machine learning. A later analysis re-examined previously published TCR beta repertoires from about 700 donors and added high-resolution HLA genotyping to investigate patterns of TCR occurrence. Rather than using new phenotypic data, the later analysis identified candidate immune exposures from TCR beta sequences and from how often those sequences occurred across donors. An earlier analysis of 500 to 750 of the donors applied high-throughput TCR beta sequencing to assess whether each TCR beta V gene segment acted as functional or pseudogenic. Alongside the repertoire data, information on donor age, sex, ethnicity and CMV serostatus was compiled. A later genetic analysis used genome-wide SNP genotypes for about 60% of the roughly 700 donors, treating that subset as a discovery cohort. All discovery cohort repertoires had been generated on a single sequencing platform. HLA typing covered class I and class II loci at four-digit resolution. The number of donors typed differed by locus, with roughly 629-640 for A, B, C, DRB1 and DQB1, roughly 520 for DQA1, 606 for DPA1, and about 450 for DPB1. Roughly 5 DR-DQ haplotypes were handled as single units for association and clustering, since linkage in the cohort was strong. Among 398 genotyped donors of the cohort, an average of about 240,000 unique TCR beta nucleotide sequences were sequenced per donor, around 18% of them non-productive. Points the paper makes about the study in general: In a later analysis, HLA-associated TCR beta chains showed more clonal expansion and lower generation probabilities than non-associated chains that were equally common. In an earlier analysis of roughly 560 of the donors, most TCR beta V segments were observed in productive rearrangements about 87% or about 30% of the time, broadly matching IMGT annotations. In a later genetic analysis, fewer N-insertions in productive TCRs were reported among donors in an Asian-associated ancestry cluster than the roughly 700-donor mean. Because HLA typing was missing for some donors at each locus, association tests included only the typed subset. Correlated functional status among segregating V segments might reflect linkage disequilibrium, but an unknown experimental factor could not be ruled out. The classifier was reported to diagnose cytomegalovirus status with high specificity and sensitivity in both the original and validation cohorts. Because counts were too low, roughly 16 rarely observed V segments, including chromosome 9 orphons, were excluded from the earlier analysis of about 500 of the donors. Presence/absence analyses assumed roughly uniform sequencing depth across donors, an assumption that may not hold. In vitro tests confirmed that a few of the cytomegalovirus-associated TCR beta chains recognize cytomegalovirus antigens. Most CMV-associated TCR beta chains appeared to be HLA-restricted in a later analysis, and the HLA associations seemed to be driven largely by CMV exposure. While some public TCRs were present in many individuals, most TCR sequences turned up only very rarely across donors. The study listed 164 TCR beta chains as associated with cytomegalovirus. Assigning TCR associations to individual alleles was difficult when HLA alleles, especially DR and DQ, strongly co-occurred. Several of the top co-occurrence clusters appeared to be linked to parvovirus B19, influenza, CMV and Epstein-Barr virus, according to a later analysis. According to the authors, the approach could potentially be generalized to other disease states and immunological phenotypes. This cohort had only TCR beta chains sequenced, and the lack of alpha or paired-chain data limited which features could be detected. Specific HLA alleles were associated with 16,951 TCR beta sequences at a false discovery rate of 0.05 in a later analysis. An association between a missense DCLRE1C variant and V-gene and J-gene trimming of TCR beta chains was found in a later genetic analysis and replicated in an independent cohort. The only immune exposure information available for the cohort was CMV serostatus. In a later analysis, TCR association rates were found to vary across HLA loci, with the most associated TCRs seen for DRB1 alleles and the fewest for HLA-C alleles. A further reported finding was that TCR beta sequences accurately predicted the HLA-A and HLA-B alleles for most subjects in the first cohort. The sequencing pipeline was judged likely to have produced a cluster of highly shared sequence variants as a technical artifact.

Library generation was performed with the immunoSEQ multiplex PCR assay. For the multiplex PCR, a mixture combining 60 forward primers for TCR Vbeta segments and 13 reverse primers for TCR Jbeta segments was used. Amplification of the CDR3 region of rearranged TCR beta genes was performed with a multiplex PCR assay on genomic DNA. The Illumina HiSeq System was used to sequence the amplified TCR beta libraries as 87-base-pair reads. Turning to the authors' computational methods: A later analysis tallied tens of millions of unique TCR beta chains across the 666 repertoires, and around 10 million of those chains were shared by two or more donors. Raw reads were error-corrected and collapsed into unique sequences with a nearest-neighbor algorithm that merged closely related sequences to remove PCR and sequencing errors. Alignment of CDR3 sequences to IMGT reference sequences was used to assign V, D and J gene segments. Each retained sequence needed at least a six-nucleotide match to both a V gene segment and a J gene segment. Rearrangements were called productive when the CDR3 lacked stop codons and stayed in frame with V and J; all others were non-productive. CDR3 was defined by IMGT convention, running from the second conserved V-encoded cysteine to the conserved J-encoded phenylalanine. The earlier analysis of about 570 of the donors excluded any sequence lacking an unambiguous match to a single V gene segment. In an earlier analysis of 500 to 750 of the donors, V segments were called functional above 56.7% productive rearrangements and were called segregating when the between-donor standard deviation exceeded 5%. To diagnose cytomegalovirus status from the catalog of TCR beta chain sequences, a statistical classification framework was built. A later analysis assigned V and J genes by comparing TCR nucleotide sequences with IMGT/GENE-DB human TR gene sequences. The TCRdist pipeline was used in a later analysis to assign CDR3 sequences and most-parsimonious VDJ recombination scenarios. In a later analysis, each TCR beta chain was defined by its CDR3 amino acid sequence together with its V-gene family, and reads lacking a unique V-gene family were excluded. As a way to deal with suspected cross-contamination and a sequencing artifact, a later analysis dropped more than 500 nucleotide sequences that were highly shared and had low generation probability. For each public chain, a later analysis derived a clonal expansion index from normalized ranks of inferred template counts within each repertoire. In a later analysis, generation probabilities were computed with a VDJ recombination model fitted to out-of-frame rearrangements, and the resulting probabilities were checked against IGoR. A later analysis scored TCR-TCR, TCR-HLA and TCR-CMV co-occurrence with hypergeometric tests, applying a repertoire-size bias correction to TCR pairs. In a later analysis, false discovery rates were estimated by permuting HLA or CMV assignments 20 times. In a later analysis, co-occurring TCRs were grouped using DBSCAN, with TCRdist sequence similarity added in when clustering inside HLA-allele-positive subsets. Repertoires with fewer than 30,000 or more than 120,000 public chains were left out of co-occurrence clustering, as were a few repertoires with anomalous nucleotide sharing. The source is immuneACCESS, and TCRdb retained only in-frame sequences with V and J called. Part of the clones is not carried over; for the studies checked, unresolved V genes explain less than half of this, and the remainder is unexplained. For V, J and clone size, that table is used; D and trimming come from the DNA. Here the sample has under 200,000 clones; about 80% occur a single time. The top ten clones comprise roughly 1.6% of the sample.

In total, approximately 690 healthy bone marrow donors made up the cohort. At the time of sampling, all cohort members were nominally healthy, though unrecorded immune exposures were likely present. The donor was CMV seronegative and was included in the group of a few hundred seronegative cohort members. Every donor gave a peripheral blood sample, and the peripheral blood mononuclear cells from that sample were used for TCR beta sequencing. Genomic DNA was extracted from the blood cell samples with the Qiagen DNeasy Blood Extraction Kit. This receptor was obtained from a man aged 35 to 55 in good health and CMV-seronegative. Material for sequencing was PBMCs.

DNA sequence: TGCGCCAGCAGCTTGATGACAGGGGTGGACTATGGCTACACCTTC. Its protein is CASSLMTGVDYGYTF. The receptor chain draws on TRBV5-1 and TRBJ1-2; TRBD1 aligns with 8 central bases. Germline trimming amounts to 1 base on V and 3 bases on J, with 5 as the count of junction bases outside the gene matches. The germline V gene supplies CDR1 SGHRS and CDR2 YFSETQ. There are 15 amino acids in the CDR3, from cysteine to phenylalanine inclusive. The kept DNA is CDR3 alone, 45 bases in frame from the first base.